This TCR beta chain was observed in a study of shared clonotypes between healthy human individuals. Germline V gene data show CDR1 as DFQATT and CDR2 as SNEGSKA (reference sequence). The length of the CDR3 is 11 residues. V was trimmed by 3 bases and J by 3 bases, leaving 3 bases between them. This clone was counted a few times. Its antigen remains unknown. An assay was performed, and its level was deep. Several immunoSEQ plates held equal portions of the genomic DNA taken from each subset. The method was immunoSEQ multiplex PCR; TCRdb's version includes in-frame clones alone and lacks a portion of them. The sample shows some 1.1 million clones, approximately 77% of them seen only once. Whole-study results and caveats: Naive subsets generally exceeded memory subsets in estimated richness. Several donors shared around 5.1% of their naive CD4 clonotypes.

The TCR originated in a man aged 18-30 years in good health. Some clones in this sample may be carry-over from other donors' samples. Sequenced sample: memory CD4+ T cells from PBMCs. As to subset: CD45RA-negative fraction. The rearrangement uses TRBV20-1 and TRBJ1-3; D remains ambiguous. CDR3 sequence reads: CSARNGNTIYF. The CDR3 DNA sequence: TGCAGTGCTAGGAATGGAAACACCATATATTTT.